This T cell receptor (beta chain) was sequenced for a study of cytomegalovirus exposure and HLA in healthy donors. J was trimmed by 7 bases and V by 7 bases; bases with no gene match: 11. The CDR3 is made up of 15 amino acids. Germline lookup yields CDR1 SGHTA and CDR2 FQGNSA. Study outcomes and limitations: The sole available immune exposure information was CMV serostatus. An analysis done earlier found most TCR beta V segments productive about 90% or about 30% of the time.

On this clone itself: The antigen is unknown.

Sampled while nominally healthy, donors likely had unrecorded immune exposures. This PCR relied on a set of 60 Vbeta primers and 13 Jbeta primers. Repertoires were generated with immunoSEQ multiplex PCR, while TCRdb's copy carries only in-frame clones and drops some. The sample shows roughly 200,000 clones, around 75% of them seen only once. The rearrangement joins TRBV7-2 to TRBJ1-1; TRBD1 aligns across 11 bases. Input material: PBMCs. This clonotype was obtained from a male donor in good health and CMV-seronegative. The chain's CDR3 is CASIPRTGGVNEAFF. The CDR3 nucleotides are TGTGCCAGCATCCCAAGGACAGGGGGCGTGAATGAAGCTTTCTTT. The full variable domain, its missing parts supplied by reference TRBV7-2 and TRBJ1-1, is GAGVSQSPSNKVTEKGKDVELRCDPISGHTALYWYRQSLGQGLEFLIYFQGNSAPDKSGLPSDRFSAERTGGSVSTLTIQRTQQEDSAVYLCASIPRTGGVNEAFFGQGTRLTVV.